This note documents a single TCR beta chain sequence. This sample is drawn from a study of blood T cell repertoires in COVID-19. As for the study in general: The study drew acute and convalescent COVID-19 samples from the United States, Italy and Spain. T cells, B-cell-depleted T cells, or PBMCs supplied cDNA or gDNA.

The CDR3 is 12 residues long. V shed 3 bases and J 12 bases; nucleotides not matched to a gene: 5. Per the germline V gene, CDR1 is KGHSH and CDR2 is LQKENI. In the original analysis: Counts of nucleated cells, estimated from reference gene primer amplification, were obtained. Profiled with immunoSEQ multiplex PCR; TCRdb holds only in-frame clones, not every one. Clone size and V and J calls were adopted from that table, with D and trimming inferred from the DNA. The sample consists of approximately 94,000 clones, approximately 87% of them appearing once. V gene TRBV18 combines with J gene TRBJ2-1; 7 bases are a match to TRBD2. Sequencing was performed on peripheral blood. This clonotype was sampled from a human donor in a cohort sampled during active COVID-19. The DNA for the CDR3 is TGTGCCAGCTCACCGCCACCGGGGGGGCAGTTCTTC. Amino acids: CASSPPPGGQFF.